Listed below are T cell receptor beta chains from one sample, sequenced in a study of T cell repertoires in cytomegalovirus infection. TCRdb processed the reads anew with MiXCR; each CDR3 protein has one entry. The sample records 150,000 or so distinct CDR3 sequences, 17% being singletons. Sequencing was carried out using CD8+ T cells from PBMCs. Source of these receptors: a human donor in good health (CMV status not recorded). Some clones in this sample may be carry-over from other donors' samples. Each CDR3 is given with its conserved first and last residue. A D gene is named only where the DNA matches it firmly. Some rows have no size entry. The others give once, few or many, or a class for an expanded clone.

clone size	V gene	CDR3 length	D gene	J gene	CDR3 DNA	CDR3 protein
few	TRBV5-6	17	TRBD2	TRBJ2-4	TGTGCCAGCAGACAGGGGACTAGCGGGAGGACCAAAAACATTCAGTACTTC	CASRQGTSGRTKNIQYF
few	TRBV7-2	12	.	TRBJ2-4	TGTGCCAGCAGTAAAAGTTTGGACATTCAGTACTTC	CASSKSLDIQYF
.	TRBV14	16	.	TRBJ2-3	TGTGCCAGCAGCCAAGATCGGTTAGCTCAAAAGGACACGCAGTATTTT	CASSQDRLAQKDTQYF
.	TRBV6-2/TRBV6-3	12	TRBD2	TRBJ2-1	TGTGGCAGCGCTAGCGGTAAGAATGAGCAGTTCTTC	CGSASGKNEQFF
few	TRBV28	17	TRBD1	TRBJ2-3	TGTGCCAGCAGTTTTGTAGCCTTGACAGGGAAGGCAGATACGCAGTATTTT	CASSFVALTGKADTQYF
few	TRBV7-8	17	TRBD2	TRBJ2-1	TGTGCCAGCAGCTTCCTTAGCGGGAGGGGAGGGTTGAATGAGCAGTTCTTC	CASSFLSGRGGLNEQFF
few	TRBV12-3/TRBV12-4	12	.	TRBJ2-3	TGTGCCAGCAGGTCTGGAGGAGATACGCAGTATTTT	CASRSGGDTQYF
.	TRBV25-1	12	.	TRBJ1-1	TGTGCCAGCAACGGGGTCAACACTGAAGCTTTCTTT	CASNGVNTEAFF
.	TRBV28	18	TRBD1	TRBJ2-7	TGTGCCAGCAGTTTATTATCGGGACAGGGGGCTTCCTCCTACGAGCAGTACTTC	CASSLLSGQGASSYEQYF
few	TRBV7-7	14	.	TRBJ2-1	TGTGCCAGCAGCTTAGGGTGGGGGGCCTATGAGCAGTTCTTC	CASSLGWGAYEQFF
.	TRBV19	13	.	TRBJ2-7	TGTGCCAGTAGTGTGGGGAGCTCCTACGAGCAGTACTTC	CASSVGSSYEQYF
few	TRBV7-3	17	TRBD1	TRBJ2-6	TGTGCCAGCAGGGGGACAGGTTCTGAAACTGGGGCCAACGTCCTGACTTTC	CASRGTGSETGANVLTF
.	TRBV6-6	14	TRBD2	TRBJ2-1	TGTGCCAGCACCTATAGCGGGGGGGCCGGTGAGCAGTTCTTC	CASTYSGGAGEQFF
few	TRBV29-1	12	.	TRBJ2-7	TGCAGCGTTGAACAGGAGACCTACGAGCAGTACTTC	CSVEQETYEQYF
few	TRBV28	15	TRBD2	TRBJ2-2	TGTGCCAGCAGTTTTGGGACTAGGGGTTCCGGGGAGCTGTTTTTT	CASSFGTRGSGELFF
.	TRBV7-6	14	TRBD1	TRBJ2-7	TGTGCCAGCAGCTTAGCGGGGACAGGGCGGGAGCAGTACTTC	CASSLAGTGREQYF
.	TRBV7-9	15	.	TRBJ2-7	TGTGCCAGCAGCTTCAGAGCAGGGGAGTCCTACGAGCAGTACTTC	CASSFRAGESYEQYF
few	TRBV7-6	17	TRBD2	TRBJ2-2	TGTGCCAGCAGCCGGCCCCAGCGGGGGGGCGACACCGGGGAGCTGTTTTTT	CASSRPQRGGDTGELFF
many	TRBV7-2	13	.	TRBJ2-5	TGTGCCAGCAGCTTAAACAGGGACGAGACCCAGTACTTC	CASSLNRDETQYF
.	TRBV5-1	11	.	TRBJ2-1	TGCGCCAGCAGCTTGGAAGGGCGGGAGTTCTTC	CASSLEGREFF
.	TRBV18	13	.	TRBJ1-1	TGTGCCAGCTCACCAAGGGAAAACACTAAAGCTTTCTTT	CASSPRENTKAFF
few	TRBV29-1	15	.	TRBJ2-1	TGCAGCGTTGGGGGGCAGACGAGCTCCTACAATGAGCAGTTCTTC	CSVGGQTSSYNEQFF
many	TRBV7-8	18	.	TRBJ2-1	TGTGCCAGCACCCCACCCGGGAAAACTTCAAGAACCTACAATGAGCAGTTCTTC	CASTPPGKTSRTYNEQFF
.	TRBV28	16	.	TRBJ2-1	TGTGCCAGCAGTCTGCTGGAGGGGGGGCAATTTGATGAGCAGTTCTTC	CASSLLEGGQFDEQFF
few	TRBV28	14	.	TRBJ2-7	TGTGCCAGCAGTCCGCAAAGGAGGTCCCACGAGCAGTACTTC	CASSPQRRSHEQYF
few	TRBV6-1	19	.	TRBJ2-4	TGTGCCAGCAGCGAATGGGAAGGGGCCGAAGCCCGAGCCAAAAACATTCAGTACTTC	CASSEWEGAEARAKNIQYF
.	TRBV19	14	TRBD1	TRBJ1-1	TGTGCCAGTACCATCCAGGGGGCAAACACTGAAGCTTTCTTT	CASTIQGANTEAFF
.	TRBV5-6	14	TRBD1	TRBJ1-1	TGTGCCAGCAGCCTAAACAGGGGGCGAACTGAAGCTTTCTTT	CASSLNRGRTEAFF
many	TRBV24-1	13	TRBD2	TRBJ2-1	TGTGCAATCGGGACTAGCGGAAACAATGAGCAGTTCTTC	CAIGTSGNNEQFF
few	TRBV29-1	13	.	TRBJ2-7	TGCAGCGTTGGTGAAGGGCTCTCCTACGAGCAGTACTTC	CSVGEGLSYEQYF
.	TRBV12-5	16	.	TRBJ2-7	TGTGCTAGTGGTTTGGTACCCGGTTTCAGCTCCTACGAGCAGTACTTC	CASGLVPGFSSYEQYF
.	TRBV29-1	16	.	TRBJ2-1	TGCAGCGTTGTCCGGCTTCCCGAACCTTCCTACAATGAGCAGTTCTTC	CSVVRLPEPSYNEQFF
few	TRBV7-8	16	.	TRBJ2-1	TGTGCCAGCAGCCTAGGAGTGGGGACCTCCTACAATGAGCAGTTCTTC	CASSLGVGTSYNEQFF
.	TRBV7-9	16	.	TRBJ1-5	TGTGCCAGCAGCTTGAGCAACAACCAGGGCAATCAGCCCCAGCATTTT	CASSLSNNQGNQPQHF
.	TRBV25-1	16	.	TRBJ1-2	TGTGCCAGCAGTGAACTTGGTGCGGGGCCAGAGTATGGCTACACCTTC	CASSELGAGPEYGYTF
many	TRBV25-1	14	.	TRBJ2-2	TGTGCCAGCAGTGCGGGGGGCGACACCGGGGAGCTGTTTTTT	CASSAGGDTGELFF
few	TRBV12-3/TRBV12-4	15	.	TRBJ2-4	TGCGCCAGCAGTCCCAGCTGGGGAATTTACAACATTCAGTACTTC	CASSPSWGIYNIQYF
few	TRBV7-4	16	TRBD2	TRBJ2-2	TGTGCCAGCAGCTCGGTAGCGGGGTGGAACACCGGGGAGCTGTTTTTT	CASSSVAGWNTGELFF
.	TRBV12-3/TRBV12-4	12	.	TRBJ2-7	TGTGCCAGCAGTTTAACCCCCTACGAGCAGTACTTC	CASSLTPYEQYF
.	TRBV6-5	14	.	TRBJ1-6	TGTGCCAGCAGTCCCGACAGTGAGAATTCACCCCTCCACTTT	CASSPDSENSPLHF
.	TRBV28	13	TRBD2	TRBJ2-1	TGTGCCAGCAGTTTAGGGAGGGCGGATGAGCAGTTCTTC	CASSLGRADEQFF
.	TRBV4-3	17	.	TRBJ2-6	TGCGCCAGCAGCCAAGTGTTAGGGGCTCAAGGGGCCAACGTCCTGACTTTC	CASSQVLGAQGANVLTF
.	TRBV20-1	14	.	TRBJ1-1	TGCAGTGCTAGAGACCCGGGGGCTTCCACTGAAGCTTTCTTT	CSARDPGASTEAFF